One sample yielded the 26 T cell receptor beta chains listed below, sequenced in a study of blood T cell repertoires in COVID-19. TCRdb's copy holds only in-frame clones and misses some; the assay was immunoSEQ multiplex PCR. The sample holds some 45,000 clones; around 80% are singletons and the top ten take over 13%. Source material: peripheral blood. The receptors here all came from a human donor in a cohort sampled during active COVID-19.

The chain recombines TRBV5-1 with TRBJ2-3; D unclear. This CDR3 has 11 residues. Germline V gene lookup returns CDR1 SGHRS and CDR2 YFSETQ. Trimming left V 3 bases short and J 3 bases short, with 2 bases between. In DNA form, the CDR3 reads TGCGCCAGCAGCTCGACAGATACGCAGTATTTT. As protein: CASSSTDTQYF.

The chain employs TRBV7-9 and TRBJ1-1, with 8 positions matching TRBD1. In germline, CDR1 is SEHNR, CDR2 FQNEAQ (reference sequence). The CDR3 has 16 amino acids. The trim removed 7 bases at V and 4 bases at J, leaving 14 bases unmatched. The CDR3 DNA reads TGTGCCAGCATCTATCTCAGCGGGGACAGGCTCACTGAAGCTTTCTTT. Its translation is CASIYLSGDRLTEAFF.

In DNA, the CDR3 is TGTGCCAGCAGTGAAGGAGGGGGTAGGGAGCTGTTTTTT. Translated, it gives CASSEGGGRELFF. The chain recombines TRBV6-1 with TRBJ2-2, with D perhaps TRBD1 (6 bases). The CDR3 runs to 13 residues. The V and J ends lost 1 base and 9 bases respectively, with 9 bases between them. Germline V gene sequence: CDR1 MNHNS, CDR2 SASEGT.

This chain connects TRBV4-1 to TRBJ2-2; D perhaps matches TRBD1 (6 bases). Trimming pared 0 bases from V and 0 bases from J, leaving 11 bases between. CDR3 length equals 17 residues. Germline assignment: CDR1 MGHRA and CDR2 YSYEKL. This CDR3 is CASSQEGTPANTGELFF. The CDR3 bases are TGCGCCAGCAGCCAAGAGGGGACACCCGCGAACACCGGGGAGCTGTTTTTT.

This CDR3 reads CASSLAVPGGLASSTDTQYF. Written as DNA, the CDR3 is TGCGCCAGCAGCTTGGCAGTCCCCGGTGGACTAGCGTCGAGCACAGATACGCAGTATTTT. The chain couples TRBV5-1 to TRBJ2-3; 9 bases line up with TRBD2. With V trimmed by 0 bases and J by 0 bases, 14 bases remained unmatched. The CDR3 extends over 20 amino acids. Germline CDR1 reads SGHRS; CDR2 reads YFSETQ. Looking up the rest from reference TRBV5-1 and TRBJ2-3 gives the full variable domain: KAGVTQTPRYLIKTRGQQVTLSCSPISGHRSVSWYQQTPGQGLQFLFEYFSETQRNKGNFPGRFSGRQFSNSRSEMNVSTLELGDSALYLCASSLAVPGGLASSTDTQYFGPGTRLTVL.

The gene calls are TRBV18 and TRBJ2-3; possibly TRBD2 for D (6 bases). The V and J ends lost 6 bases and 0 bases respectively, with 7 bases between them. There are 13 residues in the CDR3. CDR1 is KGHSH and CDR2 is LQKENI in the germline V gene. In DNA, the CDR3 is TGTGCCAGCTCTGGGACTAGCACAGATACGCAGTATTTT. Its translation: CASSGTSTDTQYF.

J is TRBJ1-1 and V is TRBV18; D is undetermined. This CDR3 comprises 13 residues. Trimming removed 3 bases from V and 4 bases from J, with 9 bases in between. CDR1 is KGHSH, CDR2 LQKENI, per germline. The CDR3 bases are TGTGCCAGCTCACCCTACCCAAGCACTGAAGCTTTCTTT. It is translated as CASSPYPSTEAFF. The complete variable domain, with remaining parts taken from reference TRBV18 and TRBJ1-1, reads NAGVMQNPRHLVRRRGQEARLRCSPMKGHSHVYWYRQLPEEGLKFMVYLQKENIIDESGMPKERFSAEFPKEGPSILRIQQVVRGDSAAYFCASSPYPSTEAFFGQGTRLTVV.

V and J are TRBV19 and TRBJ1-1, with a tentative D call TRBD1 (6 bases). The V end was cut by 0 bases, the J end by 5 bases, with 7 bases between. Per germline, CDR1 LNHDA and CDR2 SQIVND (reference sequence). This CDR3 comprises 13 residues. CDR3 in amino acids: CASSIEQGTEAFF. The CDR3 nucleotides read TGTGCCAGTAGTATAGAACAGGGAACTGAAGCTTTCTTT.

The chain recombines TRBV7-9 with TRBJ1-6; TRBD1 matches 7 bases. The CDR3 runs 15 residues. The V gene's germline CDR1 is SEHNR and CDR2 FQNEAQ (reference sequence). The J segment lost 6 bases and the V segment lost 3 bases, leaving 5 bases of the junction unmatched. In DNA form, the CDR3 reads TGTGCCAGCAGCTTGGGTGACAGGGCTAATTCACCCCTCCACTTT. This gives the protein CASSLGDRANSPLHF.

This chain uses TRBV29-1 with TRBJ2-7, with D maybe TRBD2 (6 bases). There are 16 residues in the CDR3. CDR1 SQVTM and CDR2 ANQGSEA come from the germline V gene. The V end was cut by 0 bases, the J end by 0 bases, with 15 bases between. The CDR3 DNA follows: TGCAGCGTTGAAGAGCGAAGCGTCGGGAGCTCCTACGAGCAGTACTTC. Residues: CSVEERSVGSSYEQYF.

This chain connects TRBV2 to TRBJ2-7; 7 bases map to TRBD1. The germline gives CDR1 SNHLY, CDR2 FYNNEI. After removal of 8 bases from V and 0 bases from J, the junction contained 4 bases not matched to a gene. This CDR3 spans 13 amino acids. The CDR3 DNA sequence: TGTGCCAGCGGGACAGTGTTCTCCTACGAGCAGTACTTC. As protein: CASGTVFSYEQYF.

This clone was counted once. The chain carries TRBV11-3 and TRBJ2-5; 12 bases line up with TRBD2. The V gene end was trimmed by 4 bases and the J gene end by 5 bases; junction bases not matched to a gene: 5. The CDR3 is 15 residues long. Germline assignment: CDR1 SGHNT and CDR2 YENEEA. In DNA form, the CDR3 reads TGTGCCAGCAGCTCCCTAGCGGGAGGGGTGGAGACCCAGTACTTC. Amino acids: CASSSLAGGVETQYF.

This chain joins TRBV9 and TRBJ2-3; tentatively, D is TRBD1 (6 bases). V lost 4 bases and J lost 5, with 8 bases in between. Looked up from germline, CDR1 is SGDLS and CDR2 is YYNGEE. The CDR3 totals 12 residues. CDR3 amino acids: CASSTRGDTQYF. The CDR3 DNA reads TGTGCCAGCAGCACCAGGGGAGATACGCAGTATTTT.

This chain joins TRBV19 and TRBJ2-5; D ambiguous. The V gene's germline CDR1 is LNHDA and CDR2 SQIVND (reference sequence). Between the trimmed V and J ends, which lost 4 bases and 7 bases, there was a span of 10 bases. CDR3 length equals 12 residues. The CDR3 DNA follows: TGTGCCAGTAGTACCTCCGGGTCGACCCAGTACTTC. Protein sequence: CASSTSGSTQYF.

The V and J genes are TRBV28 and TRBJ2-5; 9 bases are a match to TRBD1. V lost 6 bases to trimming and J lost 1 base; unmatched junction nucleotides: 9. This CDR3 region has 16 residues. Germline CDR1 is MDHEN and CDR2 is SYDVKM. CDR3 amino acids: CASSTSTGGLQETQYF. The CDR3 coding sequence is TGTGCCAGCAGCACCTCAACAGGGGGCCTCCAAGAGACCCAGTACTTC.

This clone occurred once. The chain employs TRBV2 and TRBJ1-2; 8 bases match TRBD1. The germline gives CDR1 SNHLY, CDR2 FYNNEI. J gave up 4 bases and V 8 bases, and 0 bases lay outside the gene matches. There are 11 residues in the CDR3. CDR3 coding DNA: TGTGCCAGCGGACAGGGCTATGGCTACACCTTC. It is translated as CASGQGYGYTF.

This rearrangement joins TRBV5-1 to TRBJ2-7; 7 nucleotides agree with TRBD1. Per the germline V gene, CDR1 is SGHRS and CDR2 is YFSETQ. The CDR3 is made up of 13 amino acids. Trimming took 7 bases from V and 3 from J; bases not matched to a gene: 7. CDR3 in DNA: TGCGCCAGCTCGACAGGGTCCTACTACGAGCAGTACTTC. It codes for CASSTGSYYEQYF.

Only one count was recorded for this clone. The chain has TRBV30 and TRBJ2-1; TRBD1 is a possible D gene (6 bases). The CDR3 totals 12 residues. Trimming took 2 bases from V and 6 from J, leaving 8 bases between them. The V gene's germline CDR1 is GTSNPN and CDR2 SVGIG (reference sequence). This chain's CDR3 is CAWSQQGNEQFF. The CDR3 coding sequence is TGTGCCTGGAGTCAACAGGGCAATGAGCAGTTCTTC.

The genes are TRBV5-1 and TRBJ1-2, with 9 nucleotides matching TRBD1. V lost 3 bases, J lost 4 bases, and 16 bases stayed unmatched. CDR1 is SGHRS and CDR2 is YFSETQ in the germline V gene. The CDR3 consists of 18 residues. The DNA of the CDR3 is TGCGCCAGCAGCTCACAACCCCCGGGGACAGGGCTTCTCTATGGCTACACCTTC. It encodes CASSSQPPGTGLLYGYTF.

This clone was seen only a few times. CDR3 sequence (DNA): TGTGCCAGCGAGGGACATTGGGGCCGAAGGGAGCAGTACTTC. It codes for CASEGHWGRREQYF. The V call is TRBV6-5, the J call TRBJ2-7; perhaps TRBD1 as D (6 bases). The CDR3 consists of 14 residues. V shed 8 bases and J shed 7 bases, with 21 bases lying between them. Germline V gene data show CDR1 as MNHEY and CDR2 as SVGAGI.

The V call is TRBV29-1, the J call TRBJ2-7; no clear D. This CDR3 has 11 amino acids. Trimming removed 1 base from V and 6 bases from J, with 7 bases in between. Germline CDR1 is SQVTM and CDR2 is ANQGSEA. The CDR3 DNA follows: TGCAGCGTTGAAGGCTCGCGCGAGCAGTACTTC. Encoded protein: CSVEGSREQYF.

The chain uses TRBV11-1 and TRBJ2-3; 9 positions agree with TRBD1. V trimming: 1 base; J trimming: 7 bases; junction bases outside the gene matches: 6. This CDR3 is 15 amino acids long. Germline CDR1 SGHAT, CDR2 FQDESV (reference sequence). CDR3 amino acids: CASSLDRDREYTQYF. The CDR3 DNA reads TGTGCCAGCAGCTTAGACCGGGACAGGGAATATACGCAGTATTTT.

The rearrangement uses TRBV5-5 and TRBJ2-4; TRBD2 agrees at 12 bases. V was clipped by 4 bases and J by 4 bases; unmatched bases: 3. CDR3 length: 15 amino acids. CDR1 is SGHKS, CDR2 YYEKEE, per germline (reference sequence). CDR3 nucleotide sequence: TGTGCCAGCAGCGGCGGACTAGCGGGGAAAAACATTCAGTACTTC. Translation: CASSGGLAGKNIQYF.

The chain couples TRBV28 to TRBJ2-1, with 9 bases aligning to TRBD2. The CDR3 loop spans 20 amino acids. The V gene's germline CDR1 is MDHEN and CDR2 SYDVKM. Trimming at V came to 7 bases and at J to 5 bases, leaving 24 bases not matched to a gene. The CDR3 DNA is TGTGCCAGCAACCCTACCTTAGGGACGGTGGGGCCTAGCGGGGACAATGAGCAGTTCTTC. Protein product: CASNPTLGTVGPSGDNEQFF.

This chain links TRBV14 with TRBJ2-3; D uncertain. The CDR3 is 16 amino acids. CDR1 is SGHDN and CDR2 is FVKESK in the germline V gene. Trimming shortened V by 0 bases and J by 0 bases, and 10 bases separated the two germline ends. The chain's CDR3 is CASSQDRFASTDTQYF. CDR3 DNA: TGTGCCAGCAGCCAAGATCGGTTTGCTAGCACAGATACGCAGTATTTT. The complete variable domain, with remaining parts taken from reference TRBV14 and TRBJ2-3, reads EAGVTQFPSHSVIEKGQTVTLRCDPISGHDNLYWYRRVMGKEIKFLLHFVKESKQDESGMPNNRFLAERTGGTYSTLKVQPAELEDSGVYFCASSQDRFASTDTQYFGPGTRLTVL.

The chain joins TRBV7-9 to TRBJ2-2; 9 nucleotides line up with TRBD1. V lost 6 bases to trimming and J lost 2 bases; unmatched junction nucleotides: 13. CDR1 SEHNR and CDR2 FQNEAQ come from the germline V gene (reference sequence). The CDR3 extends over 18 amino acids. The CDR3 nucleotides are TGTGCCAGCAGTCCAACAGGGGGCCTTTCCTTTAACACCGGGGAGCTGTTTTTT. It codes for CASSPTGGLSFNTGELFF.